One sample yielded the 5 T cell receptor beta chains listed below, sequenced in a study of blood T cell repertoires in COVID-19. Assay used: immunoSEQ multiplex PCR; TCRdb lists only in-frame clones, some missing. The data hold a few hundred thousand clones, with around 81% observed a single time. Sequencing used PBMCs or T cells enriched from blood (not recorded which). The receptors stem from a man aged 30 to 39 with acute COVID-19.

This clone was seen a handful of times. The V and J genes are TRBV5-1 and TRBJ1-5, with 8 bases fitting TRBD1. With 4 bases clipped from V and 6 bases from J, the junction kept 9 bases outside the gene matches. The V gene's germline CDR1 is SGHRS and CDR2 YFSETQ. This CDR3 has 15 amino acids. The CDR3 spells CASSPQGDVSQPQHF. The CDR3 DNA reads as TGCGCCAGCAGCCCACAGGGGGATGTTAGTCAGCCCCAGCATTTT.

This clone was recorded once. This chain links TRBV2 with TRBJ2-5, with 8 bases aligning to TRBD2. The germline gives CDR1 SNHLY, CDR2 FYNNEI. The trim removed 4 bases at V and 10 bases at J, leaving 11 bases unmatched. The CDR3 is 14 amino acids. CDR3 residues: CASSGRTSGGVQYF. CDR3 nucleotides: TGTGCCAGCAGTGGGCGGACCAGCGGGGGTGTCCAGTACTTC.

The genes are TRBV2 and TRBJ2-7; TRBD1 matches at 7 bases. The length of the CDR3 is 13 residues. Germline values: CDR1 SNHLY, CDR2 FYNNEI. The J segment lost 4 bases and the V segment lost 6 bases, leaving 6 bases of the junction unmatched. The CDR3: CASSRMTGYEQYF. The DNA for the CDR3 is TGTGCCAGCAGCCGAATGACAGGGTACGAGCAGTACTTC.

The rearrangement joins TRBV7-9 to TRBJ1-1, with D perhaps TRBD1 (6 bases). This CDR3 is 14 amino acids long. Germline V gives CDR1 SEHNR, CDR2 FQNEAQ (reference sequence). The V gene lost 5 bases and the J gene lost 1 base, with 11 bases spanning the gap. CDR3 residues: CASSIWTANTEAFF. The CDR3 DNA reads as TGTGCCAGCAGCATCTGGACAGCGAACACTGAAGCTTTCTTT.

This clone was counted once. The V call is TRBV28, the J call TRBJ1-2; D is unclear. The CDR3 spans 12 residues. V was cut by 2 bases and J by 8 bases, with 9 bases left in between. CDR1 is MDHEN and CDR2 is SYDVKM in the germline V gene. CDR3 in DNA: TGTGCCAGCAGTTTAACACTCGGGGGCTACACCTTC. Amino acids: CASSLTLGGYTF.